The 32 T cell receptor beta chains below all came from one sample that was sequenced in a study of identical twins. MiXCR, applied by TCRdb to the 5' RACE reads, yields one record per CDR3 protein. The sample has around 1.7 million distinct CDR3 sequences, less than 35% seen once. Sequenced material: cord blood. Receptor source: a newborn girl in good health.

This clonotype came up a few times. The CDR3 DNA reads as TGTGCCAGCAGACCGACAGGGGCTAGCAATCAGCCCCAGCATTTT. Translating gives CASRPTGASNQPQHF. The chain couples TRBV7-2 to TRBJ1-5; 8 bases agree with TRBD1. The V segment lost 6 bases and the J segment 0 bases; nucleotides outside the gene matches: 4. Germline lookup yields CDR1 SGHTA and CDR2 FQGNSA. CDR3 length: 15 amino acids.

This clonotype was recorded a few times. The V and J genes are TRBV7-2 and TRBJ1-1; 7 nucleotides agree with TRBD1. The V segment lost 1 base and the J segment 2 bases; nucleotides outside the gene matches: 7. This CDR3 spans 16 amino acids. The germline V gene has CDR1 SGHTA and CDR2 FQGNSA. This chain's CDR3 is CASSLEGTVGNTEAFF. The DNA for the CDR3 is TGTGCCAGCAGCTTAGAGGGGACAGTCGGAAACACTGAAGCTTTCTTT.

The chain carries TRBV20-1 and TRBJ1-5; 7 nucleotides match TRBD1. Germline-derived CDR1 and CDR2 are DFQATT and SNEGSKA (reference sequence). V was pared by 3 bases and J by 5 bases, with 16 bases of the junction left unmatched. This CDR3 has 17 residues. CDR3 sequence reads: CSARSTSGGRAYQPQHF. The CDR3 nucleotides read TGCAGTGCTAGGTCTACTTCAGGGGGGAGAGCTTATCAGCCCCAGCATTTT.

Many counts were recorded for this clonotype. The chain couples TRBV12-3 or TRBV12-4 to TRBJ1-2; no definite D call. The CDR3 is made up of 14 amino acids. Trimming took 7 bases from V and 4 from J, leaving 16 bases between them. CDR3 coding DNA: TGTGCCAGCAACAGATTCGGGGATCGCTATGGCTACACCTTC. Its protein is CASNRFGDRYGYTF.

This clonotype has a handful of counts. The genes are TRBV6-1 and TRBJ2-4; 8 bases match TRBD1. Per germline, CDR1 MNHNS and CDR2 SASEGT. The trim removed 1 base at V and 3 bases at J, leaving 2 bases unmatched. The CDR3 is 15 amino acids. The CDR3: CASSEDRGVKNIQYF. Here the CDR3 DNA reads TGTGCCAGCAGTGAAGACAGGGGGGTCAAAAACATTCAGTACTTC.

The gene calls are TRBV4-1 and TRBJ2-1, with TRBD2 as a possible D gene (5 bases). Per germline, CDR1 MGHRA and CDR2 YSYEKL. The CDR3 has 16 residues. Between the trimmed V and J ends, which lost 2 bases and 2 bases, there was a span of 13 bases. The CDR3 coding sequence is TGCGCCAGCAGCCAACCCGGACTCCTCCCCTACAATGAGCAGTTCTTC. Its protein is CASSQPGLLPYNEQFF.

This clonotype was seen many times. J is TRBJ2-3 and V is TRBV29-1; 10 bases map to TRBD2. This CDR3 spans 16 amino acids. Germline assignment: CDR1 SQVTM and CDR2 ANQGSEA. The V gene end was trimmed by 7 bases and the J gene end by 2 bases; junction bases not matched to a gene: 12. DNA of the CDR3: TGCAGCGCCCAATATTCTAGCGGGAGCCTCACAGATACGCAGTATTTT. This encodes CSAQYSSGSLTDTQYF.

This sequence joins TRBV20-1 and TRBJ2-3, with D perhaps matching TRBD1 (6 bases). Germline V gene lookup returns CDR1 DFQATT and CDR2 SNEGSKA (reference sequence). Between the trimmed V and J ends, which lost 6 bases and 0 bases, there was a span of 16 bases. The CDR3 loop spans 15 amino acids. CDR3 DNA: TGCAGTGCCCCAGGGGCAACTGAAAGCACAGATACGCAGTATTTT. It encodes CSAPGATESTDTQYF.

On this clonotype: At one end the junction does not follow the germline gene, possibly because of a read error. The V and J genes are TRBV12-3 or TRBV12-4 and TRBJ2-7, with D possibly matching TRBD1 (6 bases). The CDR3 has 12 amino acids. The CDR3 loop is CACRGEGYEQYF. For the CDR3, the DNA is TGTGCCTGCAGGGGAGAAGGCTACGAGCAGTACTTC.

This clonotype was seen ten or more times. The CDR3 reads CASIPPRSASYEQYF. CDR3 coding DNA: TGTGCCAGCATTCCCCCTCGGAGCGCCTCCTACGAGCAGTACTTC. This rearrangement joins TRBV28 to TRBJ2-7; D is undetermined. The V gene lost 7 bases and the J gene lost 0 bases, with 16 bases spanning the gap. This CDR3 has 15 residues. The germline CDR1 and CDR2 sequences are MDHEN and SYDVKM.

As concerns this clonotype: This may be a read error, as it is one base from a much larger clone. V and J are TRBV29-1 and TRBJ2-7, with D perhaps assigned TRBD1 or TRBD2 (5 bases each). V was pared by 5 bases and J by 3 bases, with 11 bases between. This CDR3 region has 12 residues. Germline loops: CDR1 SQVTM, CDR2 ANQGSEA. CDR3 bases: TGCAGCGTTCCGGGACGCCTCTACGAGCAGTACTTC. Translated, it gives CSVPGRLYEQYF.

Of note for this clonotype: At one of its ends the junction is not consistent with the germline gene, which may arise from a read error. The chain's CDR3 is CASSLGGGRLNIGELFF. The CDR3 coding sequence is TGTGCCAGCAGCTTAGGGGGGGGGCGTTTGAACATCGGGGAGCTGTTTTTT. V gene TRBV7-2 combines with J gene TRBJ2-2; possibly TRBD2 for D (7 bases). CDR1 is SGHTA and CDR2 is FQGNSA in the germline V gene. This CDR3 is built from 17 residues.

The J gene is TRBJ2-1, the V gene TRBV12-3 or TRBV12-4; D might be TRBD2 (6 bases). Trimming took 6 bases from V and 0 from J, leaving 18 bases between them. This CDR3 is 17 amino acids long. The DNA of the CDR3 is TGTGCCAGCAGACCGGGACTTCCCCTGAGCTCCTACAATGAGCAGTTCTTC. It yields the protein CASRPGLPLSSYNEQFF.

The chain is built from TRBV12-3 or TRBV12-4 and TRBJ1-6; D unclear. This CDR3 is 16 amino acids long. V dropped 1 base and J dropped 7 bases, with 14 bases sitting between them. The CDR3 loop is CASSLGRALSNSPLHF. As DNA, the CDR3 is TGTGCCAGCAGTTTAGGAAGGGCTTTGTCAAATTCACCCCTCCACTTT.

The chain is built from TRBV5-1 and TRBJ2-3, with 7 bases lining up with TRBD1. The trim removed 0 bases at V and 2 bases at J, leaving 9 bases unmatched. Per the germline V gene, CDR1 is SGHRS and CDR2 is YFSETQ. The CDR3 runs to 17 residues. Here the CDR3 reads CASSLEVRGRATDTQYF. The CDR3 bases are TGCGCCAGCAGCTTGGAAGTTAGGGGGCGGGCCACAGATACGCAGTATTTT.

This clonotype was counted only a few times. This chain connects TRBV5-1 to TRBJ2-4, with TRBD1 matching over 7 bases. The tail of the sequence fits TRBJ2-7 better, so the J call may be wrong. This CDR3 contains 15 residues. Germline assignment: CDR1 SGHRS and CDR2 YFSETQ. The CDR3 nucleotides read TGCGCCAGCAGCTTGGGAGGGACAGTCTACTACGAGCAGTACTTC. It specifies CASSLGGTVYYEQYF.

This clonotype has a handful of counts. The chain links TRBV9 to TRBJ2-1, with D possibly matching TRBD1 (6 bases). V was clipped by 0 bases and J by 6 bases, with 10 bases between them. This CDR3 has 14 amino acids. In germline, CDR1 is SGDLS, CDR2 YYNGEE. Here the CDR3 DNA reads TGTGCCAGCAGCGTAGGACAGGCCCCCAATGAGCAGTTCTTC. Encoded protein: CASSVGQAPNEQFF.

The rearrangement joins TRBV18 to TRBJ2-7; 8 bases are a match to TRBD1. CDR1 is KGHSH, CDR2 LQKENI, per germline. This CDR3 spans 18 amino acids. The trim removed 5 bases at V and 3 bases at J, leaving 18 bases unmatched. CDR3 in DNA: TGTGCCAGCTCATACCGGGACAGGTCCTCTTTTTTATTCTACGAGCAGTACTTC. Translation gives CASSYRDRSSFLFYEQYF.

This rearrangement joins TRBV14 to TRBJ2-1, with 9 bases lining up with TRBD2. The J call could be wrong; TRBJ2-7 is a better fit for the DNA end. The germline V gene encodes CDR1 SGHDN and CDR2 FVKESK. The CDR3 sequence is 16 residues long. The DNA of the CDR3 is TGTGCCAGCAGCCAGGCTAGCGGGAAGTCCTACAATGAGCAGTACTTC. This codes for CASSQASGKSYNEQYF.

This clonotype appeared many times. The rearrangement links TRBV29-1 to TRBJ2-7; possibly TRBD1 for D (6 bases). Germline CDR1 SQVTM, CDR2 ANQGSEA. V lost 7 bases, J lost 1 base, and 14 bases lay in between. This CDR3 spans 13 amino acids. The CDR3: CSALLGQSYEQYF. DNA of the CDR3: TGCAGCGCCCTCCTCGGACAGTCCTACGAGCAGTACTTC.

The count of this clonotype is one. The chain uses TRBV4-1 and TRBJ2-4; 8 positions agree with TRBD2. The DNA end lines up better with TRBJ2-7; the J call may be wrong. Germline CDR1 reads MGHRA; CDR2 reads YSYEKL. The CDR3 extends over 16 amino acids. The CDR3 loop reads CASSQAAGVTFYEQYF. CDR3 coding DNA: TGCGCCAGCAGCCAAGCAGCGGGGGTGACATTCTACGAGCAGTACTTC.

The chain carries TRBV29-1 and TRBJ2-3, with TRBD1 identical over 7 bases. Germline V gene sequence: CDR1 SQVTM, CDR2 ANQGSEA. CDR3 length: 14 residues. V shed 4 bases, J shed 2 bases, and the junction held 6 bases outside the gene matches. CDR3 DNA: TGCAGCGTTGTTGGGACAGATATCACAGATACGCAGTATTTT. It yields the protein CSVVGTDITDTQYF.

About this clonotype: A read error may produce the germline difference seen at one junction end. The chain links TRBV10-3 to TRBJ2-1, with 12 nucleotides matching TRBD2. The CDR3 runs to 17 residues. CDR1 and CDR2 from the germline V gene are ENHRY and SYGVKD. DNA for the CDR3: TGTGCCGTCAGTGAAACTAGCGGGAGGCGCTCCTACAATGAGCAGTTCTTC. Its protein is CAVSETSGRRSYNEQFF.

The V gene is TRBV9, the J gene TRBJ2-7; D perhaps matches TRBD2 (6 bases). Germline V gives CDR1 SGDLS, CDR2 YYNGEE. The CDR3 is 14 residues long. V was cut by 5 bases and J by 3 bases, with 15 bases left in between. CDR3 nucleotides: TGTGCCAGCAGTCCGCGGGGCGGAAACTACGAGCAGTACTTC. This translates into CASSPRGGNYEQYF.

This clonotype was picked up a small number of times. This sequence joins TRBV6-6 and TRBJ1-2; TRBD1 might be the D (5 bases). The ends were cut back, 6 bases at V and 6 bases at J, with 14 bases in the middle. The CDR3 extends over 13 amino acids. The germline CDR1 and CDR2 sequences are MNHNY and SVGAGI (reference sequence). The DNA of the CDR3 is TGTGCCAGCAGCGGACACCTTTTGAATGGCTACACCTTC. It encodes CASSGHLLNGYTF.

The chain uses TRBV24-1 and TRBJ1-1; D is ambiguous. Deletions cut 0 bases from V and 8 bases from J, with 9 bases between. Looked up from germline, CDR1 is KGHDR and CDR2 is SFDVKD. The CDR3 has 13 amino acids. The CDR3 here is CATSDLVRYEAFF. The CDR3 DNA reads as TGTGCCACCAGTGATTTGGTCCGTTACGAAGCTTTCTTT.

V usage is TRBV29-1 and J usage is TRBJ2-7; D may be TRBD2 (6 bases). The CDR3 is made up of 12 amino acids. Germline V lookup: CDR1 SQVTM, CDR2 ANQGSEA. Trimming removed 6 bases at V and 3 bases at J, with 12 bases between. The CDR3 region has the DNA TGCAGCGTCGAGGGACTTCGCTACGAGCAGTACTTC. Translation: CSVEGLRYEQYF.

This clonotype was recorded only once. A much larger clone sits a single nucleotide away, making a read error possible. The CDR3 is CGVDGTSRTEQFF. The CDR3, as DNA: TGCGGCGTTGACGGGACTAGTCGCACTGAGCAGTTCTTC. This sequence joins TRBV29-1 and TRBJ2-1, with TRBD2 matching 8 bases. CDR3 length: 13 residues. Germline V lookup: CDR1 SQVTM, CDR2 ANQGSEA.

With respect to this clonotype: The junction and the germline gene differ at one end; a read error may be behind it. The rearrangement uses TRBV6-4 and TRBJ2-1; TRBD1 agrees at 10 bases. The CDR3 is 15 amino acids. In germline, CDR1 is MRHNA, CDR2 SNTAGT. In nucleotides, the CDR3 is TGTGCCAGCAGTGACGACAGGGGGCTTGGCAATGAGCACTTCTTC. As protein: CASSDDRGLGNEHFF.

The chain uses TRBV3-1 and TRBJ2-1, with D perhaps matching TRBD2 (6 bases). This CDR3 has 16 amino acids. Germline loops: CDR1 LGHDT, CDR2 YNNKEL (reference sequence). Trimming left V 0 bases short and J 8 bases short, with 17 bases between. The CDR3 protein is CASSQDIFTSRDEQFF. The CDR3 bases are TGTGCCAGCAGCCAAGATATTTTCACTAGCCGGGATGAGCAGTTCTTC.

This clonotype occurred once. V usage is TRBV5-4 and J usage is TRBJ2-3, with D possibly being TRBD2 (6 bases). The V gene lost 0 bases and the J gene lost 0 bases, with 14 bases spanning the gap. This CDR3 is built from 17 residues. Germline assignment: CDR1 SGHNT and CDR2 YYREEE (reference sequence). The CDR3 is CASSLGLGPYSTDTQYF. DNA for the CDR3: TGTGCCAGCAGCTTGGGACTAGGGCCATATAGCACAGATACGCAGTATTTT.

This chain links TRBV7-6 with TRBJ1-1, with D perhaps matching TRBD1 (6 bases). The CDR3 consists of 15 residues. From germline, CDR1 is SGHVS and CDR2 FNYEAQ. With 3 bases removed from V and 3 bases from J, the gap between germline ends came to 14 bases. The CDR3 region has the DNA TGTGCCAGCAGCTTGGACGGGGGGCGAGACACTGAAGCTTTCTTT. This translates into CASSLDGGRDTEAFF.